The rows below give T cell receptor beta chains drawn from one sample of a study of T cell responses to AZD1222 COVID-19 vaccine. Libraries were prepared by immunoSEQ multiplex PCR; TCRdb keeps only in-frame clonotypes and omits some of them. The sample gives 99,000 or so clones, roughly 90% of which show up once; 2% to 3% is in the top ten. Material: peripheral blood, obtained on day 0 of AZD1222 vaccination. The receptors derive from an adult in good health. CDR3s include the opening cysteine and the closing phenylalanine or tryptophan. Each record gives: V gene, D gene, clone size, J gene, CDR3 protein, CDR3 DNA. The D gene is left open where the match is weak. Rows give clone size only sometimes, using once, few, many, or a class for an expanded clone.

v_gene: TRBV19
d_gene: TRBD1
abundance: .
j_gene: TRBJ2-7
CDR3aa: CASSYGQGANYEQYF
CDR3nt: TGTGCCAGTAGTTACGGACAGGGGGCAAACTACGAGCAGTACTTC

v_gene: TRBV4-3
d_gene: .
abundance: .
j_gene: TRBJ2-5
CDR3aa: CASSQDAGQLETQYF
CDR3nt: TGCGCCAGCAGCCAAGATGCAGGGCAGTTGGAGACCCAGTACTTC

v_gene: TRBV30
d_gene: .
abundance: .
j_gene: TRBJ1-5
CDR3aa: CAWRLGHGGQFNQPQHF
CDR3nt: TGTGCCTGGAGACTCGGACACGGGGGGCAGTTCAATCAGCCCCAGCATTTT

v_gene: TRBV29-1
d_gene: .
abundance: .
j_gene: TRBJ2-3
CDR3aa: CSVEVGLADTQYF
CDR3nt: TGCAGCGTTGAAGTAGGACTGGCAGATACGCAGTATTTT

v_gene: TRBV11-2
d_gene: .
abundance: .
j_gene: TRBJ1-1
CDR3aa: CASSFLHGDTEAFF
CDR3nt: TGTGCCAGCAGCTTTCTCCATGGGGACACTGAAGCTTTCTTT

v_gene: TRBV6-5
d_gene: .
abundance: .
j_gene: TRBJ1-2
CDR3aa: CASSPMLGGYGYTF
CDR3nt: TGTGCCAGCAGTCCCATGTTGGGTGGATATGGCTACACCTTC

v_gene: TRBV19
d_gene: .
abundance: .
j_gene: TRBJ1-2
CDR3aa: CASSIGDRVTF
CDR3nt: TGTGCCAGTAGTATAGGCGACCGGGTCACCTTC

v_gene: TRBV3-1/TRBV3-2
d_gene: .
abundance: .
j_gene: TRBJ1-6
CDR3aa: CASSQEGGAGYNSPLHF
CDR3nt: TGTGCCAGCAGCCAAGAGGGAGGGGCTGGCTATAATTCACCCCTCCACTTT

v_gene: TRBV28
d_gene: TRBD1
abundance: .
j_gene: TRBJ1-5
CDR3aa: CASSEGAVRQPQHF
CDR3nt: TGTGCCAGCAGTGAGGGGGCGGTACGTCAGCCCCAGCATTTT

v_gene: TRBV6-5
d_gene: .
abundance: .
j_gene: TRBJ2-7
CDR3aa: CASSYLQAGEQYF
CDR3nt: TGTGCCAGCAGTTACCTGCAGGCGGGCGAGCAGTACTTC

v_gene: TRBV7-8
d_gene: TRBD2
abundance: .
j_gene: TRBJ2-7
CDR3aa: CASSYGLAGGSYEQYF
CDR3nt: TGTGCCAGCAGCTATGGACTAGCGGGGGGCTCCTACGAGCAGTACTTC

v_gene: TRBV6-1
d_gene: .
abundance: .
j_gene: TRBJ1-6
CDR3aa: CASSEHVDDSPLHF
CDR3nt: TGTGCCAGCAGTGAGCATGTGGACGATTCACCCCTCCACTTT

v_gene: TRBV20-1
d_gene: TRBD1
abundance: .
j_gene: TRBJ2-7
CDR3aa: CSAKTGYEQYF
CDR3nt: TGCAGTGCTAAGACAGGGTACGAGCAGTACTTC

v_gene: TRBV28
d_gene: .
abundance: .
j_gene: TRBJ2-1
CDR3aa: CASSPTSYWGYNEQFF
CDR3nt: TGTGCCAGCAGTCCGACCTCCTACTGGGGCTACAATGAGCAGTTCTTC

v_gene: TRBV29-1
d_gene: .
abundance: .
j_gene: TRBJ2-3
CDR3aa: CSVEDTPDTQYF
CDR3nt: TGCAGCGTTGAAGATACCCCCGATACGCAGTATTTT

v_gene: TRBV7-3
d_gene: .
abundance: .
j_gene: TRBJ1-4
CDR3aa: CASSLRGSDGLEKLFF
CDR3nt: TGTGCCAGCAGCTTACGAGGGAGCGATGGCTTGGAAAAACTGTTTTTT

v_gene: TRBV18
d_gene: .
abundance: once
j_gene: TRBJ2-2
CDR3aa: CASSPVAGELFF
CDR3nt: TGTGCCAGCTCACCGGTTGCTGGGGAGCTGTTTTTT

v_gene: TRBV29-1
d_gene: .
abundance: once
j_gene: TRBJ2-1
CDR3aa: CSVEGGLSSYNEQFF
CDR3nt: TGCAGCGTTGAAGGGGGGCTAAGCTCCTACAATGAGCAGTTCTTC

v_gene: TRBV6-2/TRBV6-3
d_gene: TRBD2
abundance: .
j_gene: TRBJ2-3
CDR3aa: CASSNPSGSTDTQYF
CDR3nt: TGTGCCAGCAGTAACCCTAGCGGTAGCACAGATACGCAGTATTTT

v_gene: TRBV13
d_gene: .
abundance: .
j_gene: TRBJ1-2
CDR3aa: CASSSPRGESSGYTF
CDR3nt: TGTGCCAGCAGCTCCCCCCGAGGGGAGAGTAGTGGCTACACCTTC

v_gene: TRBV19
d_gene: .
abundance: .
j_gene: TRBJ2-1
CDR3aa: CASSTSSGNEQFF
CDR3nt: TGTGCCAGTAGTACGTCCTCGGGCAATGAGCAGTTCTTC

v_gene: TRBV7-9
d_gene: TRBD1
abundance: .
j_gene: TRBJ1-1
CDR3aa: CASSPQGGVNTEAFF
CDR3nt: TGTGCCAGCAGCCCTCAGGGGGGGGTTAACACTGAAGCTTTCTTT

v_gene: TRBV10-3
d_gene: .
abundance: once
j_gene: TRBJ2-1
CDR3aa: CAISEGRKFNEQFF
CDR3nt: TGTGCCATCAGTGAGGGCCGGAAGTTCAATGAGCAGTTCTTC

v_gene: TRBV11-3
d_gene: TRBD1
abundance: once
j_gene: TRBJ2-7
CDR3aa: CASSQGGQGYNEQYF
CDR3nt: TGTGCCAGCAGCCAAGGGGGACAGGGGTATAACGAGCAGTACTTC

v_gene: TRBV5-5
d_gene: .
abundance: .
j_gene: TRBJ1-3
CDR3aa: CASSFGGLSGNTIYF
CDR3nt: TGTGCCAGCAGCTTTGGAGGTCTCTCTGGAAACACCATATATTTT

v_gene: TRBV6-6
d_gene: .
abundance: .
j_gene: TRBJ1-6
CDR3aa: CASSWTDDNSPLHF
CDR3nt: TGTGCCAGCAGTTGGACCGACGATAATTCACCCCTCCACTTT

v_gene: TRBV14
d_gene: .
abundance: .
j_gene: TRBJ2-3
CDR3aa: CASSHGGFSGDTQYF
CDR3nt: TGTGCCAGCAGCCATGGCGGCTTCTCTGGGGATACGCAGTATTTT

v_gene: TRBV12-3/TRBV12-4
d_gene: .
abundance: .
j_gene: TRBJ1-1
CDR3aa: CASSPNREPEAFF
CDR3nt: TGTGCCAGCAGCCCTAACAGGGAACCTGAAGCTTTCTTT

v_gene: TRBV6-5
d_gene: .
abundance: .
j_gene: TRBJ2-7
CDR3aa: CASSYDSEGTYEQYF
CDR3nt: TGTGCCAGCAGTTACGACAGCGAAGGAACCTACGAGCAGTACTTC

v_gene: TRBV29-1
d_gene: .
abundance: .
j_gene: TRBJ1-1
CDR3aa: CSVDEHGRHTEAFF
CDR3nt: TGCAGCGTGGACGAACACGGTCGTCACACTGAAGCTTTCTTT

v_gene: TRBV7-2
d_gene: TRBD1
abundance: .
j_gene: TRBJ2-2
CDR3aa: CASSFRGLGELFF
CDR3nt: TGTGCCAGCAGCTTCAGGGGGCTGGGCGAGCTGTTTTTT

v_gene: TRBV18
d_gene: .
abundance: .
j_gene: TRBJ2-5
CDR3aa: CASLGGDQETQYF
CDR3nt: TGTGCCAGTCTTGGCGGGGACCAAGAGACCCAGTACTTC

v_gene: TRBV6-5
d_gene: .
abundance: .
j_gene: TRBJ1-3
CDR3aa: CASPGTSGNTIYF
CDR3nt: TGTGCCAGCCCGGGAACTTCCGGAAACACCATATATTTT

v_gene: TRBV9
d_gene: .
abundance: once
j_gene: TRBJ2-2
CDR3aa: CASSVQGINTGELFF
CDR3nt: TGTGCCAGCAGCGTCCAAGGGATAAACACCGGGGAGCTGTTTTTT

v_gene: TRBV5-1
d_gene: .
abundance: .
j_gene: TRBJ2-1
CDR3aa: CASREALGRSYNEQFF
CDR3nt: TGCGCCAGCAGGGAGGCCCTGGGGCGCTCCTACAATGAGCAGTTCTTC

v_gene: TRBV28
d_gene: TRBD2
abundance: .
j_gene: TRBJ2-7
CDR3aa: CASSLSGRRYEQYF
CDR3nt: TGTGCCAGCAGTTTGAGCGGGAGAAGGTACGAGCAGTACTTC

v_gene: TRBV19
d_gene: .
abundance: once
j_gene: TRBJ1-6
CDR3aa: CASSAQENSPLHF
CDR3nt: TGTGCCAGTAGTGCGCAAGAGAATTCACCCCTCCACTTT

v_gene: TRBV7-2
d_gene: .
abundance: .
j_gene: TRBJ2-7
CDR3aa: CASSLALGAHEQYF
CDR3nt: TGTGCCAGCAGCTTAGCCCTGGGGGCCCACGAGCAGTACTTC

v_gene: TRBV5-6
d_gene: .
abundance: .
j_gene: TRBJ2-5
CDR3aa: CASSLDLSQETQYF
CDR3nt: TGTGCCAGCAGCTTGGATCTGTCCCAAGAGACCCAGTACTTC

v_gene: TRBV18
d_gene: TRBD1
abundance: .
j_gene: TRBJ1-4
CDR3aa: CASSPNDRGSDEKLFF
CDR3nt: TGTGCCAGCTCACCGAATGACAGGGGGTCTGATGAAAAACTGTTTTTT